Shown below are 17 T cell receptor beta chains from a single sample sequenced in a study of prognosis after radiotherapy for stage I lung cancer. CDR3 of TCR beta was amplified from genomic DNA via a two-round multiplex PCR. Primers (each specific to one TRBV or TRBJ gene) were used in first-round PCR. TCRdb itself ran the multiplex PCR reads through MiXCR, one entry per CDR3 protein. The sample includes about 26,000 distinct CDR3 sequences, roughly 30% of them seen just once. This specimen consisted of PBMCs, obtained before or after stereotactic body radiation therapy (not recorded which). The receptors here all came from a donor aged 50 or older with non-small cell lung cancer.

The genes are TRBV5-5 and TRBJ1-6; D might be TRBD1 (5 bases). The CDR3 length is 17 residues. From germline, CDR1 is SGHKS and CDR2 YYEKEE (reference sequence). V lost 2 bases and J 5 bases, leaving 17 bases between the germline ends. The DNA of the CDR3 is TGTGCCAGCAGCTTCACAGATTGGGGGGTGGATAATTCACCCCTCCACTTT. It translates to CASSFTDWGVDNSPLHF.

This clonotype was observed at least ten times. The chain links TRBV13 to TRBJ2-7; D may be TRBD1 (6 bases). This CDR3 is built from 11 residues. Trimming cost V 11 bases and J 6 bases, with 14 bases left between them. Looked up from germline, CDR1 is PRHDT and CDR2 is FYEKMQ (reference sequence). CDR3 bases: TGTGCCTCCAGGGGCCCTCCCGAGCAGTACTTC. Amino acid sequence: CASRGPPEQYF.

For this clonotype: A much bigger clone sits one base away, suggesting this may be a read error. The chain links TRBV7-6 to TRBJ2-7, with D possibly matching TRBD1 (5 bases). Germline V gene lookup returns CDR1 SGHVS and CDR2 FNYEAQ. This CDR3 has 13 residues. CDR3 residues: CASSLGQSSEQCF. CDR3 bases: TGTGCCAGCAGCTTAGGACAGTCATCGGAGCAGTGCTTC. The entire variable domain, with the rest obtained from reference TRBV7-6 and TRBJ2-7, is as follows: GAGVSQSPRYKVTKRGQDVALRCDPISGHVSLYWYRQALGQGPEFLTYFNYEAQQDKSGLPNDRFSAERPEGSISTLTIQRTEQRDSAMYRCASSLGQSSEQCFGPGTRLTVT.

The chain combines TRBV6-1 with TRBJ1-2; D unresolved. The V end was cut by 10 bases, the J end by 7 bases, with 16 bases between. Germline V gives CDR1 MNHNS, CDR2 SASEGT. The CDR3 contains 12 residues. The CDR3 coding sequence is TGTGCCACCAAAGAGGTGCCGTTTGGCTACACCTTC. This codes for CATKEVPFGYTF.

This clonotype has at least ten counts. This rearrangement joins TRBV2 to TRBJ2-1, with D maybe TRBD1 (6 bases). Germline V gives CDR1 SNHLY, CDR2 FYNNEI. This CDR3 spans 15 amino acids. The V end lost 5 bases, the J end lost 6 bases, and 17 bases lay between the germline ends. For the CDR3, the DNA is TGTGCCAGCAGTTACGAACAGGGAGCCCCCAATGAGCAGTTCTTC. Protein product: CASSYEQGAPNEQFF. The full variable domain, its missing parts supplied by reference TRBV2 and TRBJ2-1, is EPEVTQTPSHQVTQMGQEVILRCVPISNHLYFYWYRQILGQKVEFLVSFYNNEISEKSEIFDDQFSVERPDGSNFTLKIRSTKLEDSAMYFCASSYEQGAPNEQFFGPGTRLTVL.

This chain connects TRBV5-4 to TRBJ1-4; D remains unclear. Germline V gene sequence: CDR1 SGHNT, CDR2 YYREEE (reference sequence). There are 12 residues in the CDR3. Trimming removed 4 bases from V and 4 bases from J, with 5 bases in between. The CDR3 region is CASSADNEKLFF. CDR3 coding DNA: TGTGCCAGCAGCGCCGATAATGAAAAACTGTTTTTT.

This clonotype has ten or more counts. V and J are TRBV19 and TRBJ2-2; D is possibly TRBD1 or TRBD2 (5 bases each). V lost 6 bases to trimming and J lost 6 bases, with 20 bases between them. CDR3 length: 16 amino acids. CDR1 is LNHDA, CDR2 SQIVND, per germline (reference sequence). The DNA for the CDR3 is TGTGCCAGTAGCCAATTTGGGGGTTTTAGTGCCGGGGAGCTGTTTTTT. Amino acids: CASSQFGGFSAGELFF.

The table lists this clonotype with many counts. This rearrangement joins TRBV5-6 to TRBJ1-5; 7 bases are a match to TRBD1. The CDR3 runs 20 residues. Trimming at V came to 0 bases and at J to 0 bases, leaving 15 bases not matched to a gene. Germline loops: CDR1 SGHDT, CDR2 YYEEEE. The CDR3 DNA sequence: TGTGCCAGCAGCTTGGATAATCGGCAGGGGGATATTTATAGCAATCAGCCCCAGCATTTT. Translated, it gives CASSLDNRQGDIYSNQPQHF.

At least ten counts were recorded for this clonotype. The V and J genes are TRBV5-1 and TRBJ2-7; D gene unclear. The CDR3 loop spans 13 amino acids. Between the trimmed V and J ends, which lost 4 bases and 3 bases, there was a span of 11 bases. CDR1 SGHRS and CDR2 YFSETQ come from the germline V gene. The CDR3 region has the DNA TGCGCCAGCAGCCCACGTAGGGACTACGAGCAGTACTTC. It is translated as CASSPRRDYEQYF.

The J gene is TRBJ1-1, the V gene TRBV6-1, with D uncertain. The CDR3 length is 11 residues. V was clipped by 7 bases and J by 0 bases, with 3 bases between them. Looked up from germline, CDR1 is MNHNS and CDR2 is SASEGT. The CDR3 nucleotides are TGTGCCAGCAATCTGAACACTGAAGCTTTCTTT. Translation gives CASNLNTEAFF.

CDR3 residues: CASKGGQHEQFF. DNA for the CDR3: TGTGCCAGCAAGGGCGGCCAGCATGAGCAGTTCTTC. This chain joins TRBV28 and TRBJ2-1; D unclear. V lost 7 bases to trimming and J lost 8 bases, with 12 bases between them. The CDR3 consists of 12 residues. In germline, CDR1 is MDHEN, CDR2 SYDVKM.

The sample holds many counts of this clonotype. This chain connects TRBV28 to TRBJ2-3; D possibly matches TRBD1 or TRBD2 (5 bases each). V was pared by 3 bases and J by 1 base, with 11 bases between. The CDR3 covers 15 residues. Germline V gene lookup returns CDR1 MDHEN and CDR2 SYDVKM. CDR3 in DNA: TGTGCCAGCAGTTTTGCAGGGACGGGCACAGATACGCAGTATTTT. This gives the protein CASSFAGTGTDTQYF. The variable domain in full, completed from reference TRBV28 and TRBJ2-3, reads DVKVTQSSRYLVKRTGEKVFLECVQDMDHENMFWYRQDPGLGLRLIYFSYDVKMKEKGDIPEGYSVSREKKERFSLILESASTNQTSMYLCASSFAGTGTDTQYFGPGTRLTVL.

To note about this clonotype: Just one base apart from a much larger clone, this may be a read error. The chain recombines TRBV2 with TRBJ1-4; D gene uncertain. V was shortened by 5 bases and J by 8 bases, with 15 bases between the two germline ends. The V gene's germline CDR1 is SNHLY and CDR2 FYNNEI. The CDR3 spans 14 residues. The CDR3 here is CASSLTRRVEKLFF. In DNA, the CDR3 is TGTGCCAGCAGTTTGACACGGCGCGTGGAAAAACTGTTTTTT.

Details on this clonotype: A far larger clone is just one base off, so this is likely a read error. This chain uses TRBV6-9 with TRBJ1-5, with no clear D. Germline CDR1 MNHGY, CDR2 SVAAGI. The CDR3 loop spans 17 amino acids. CDR3 sequence reads: CASSYQPLRGSHQPQHF. Here the CDR3 DNA reads TGTGCCAGCAGTTACCAACCTCTGAGAGGTAGCCATCAGCCCCAGCATTTT.

This clonotype was seen repeatedly, ten times or more. The chain recombines TRBV6-1 with TRBJ2-7, with 11 positions matching TRBD2. The germline gives CDR1 MNHNS, CDR2 SASEGT. CDR3 size: 17 residues. V shed 6 bases and J 6 bases; nucleotides not matched to a gene: 16. The CDR3 DNA follows: TGTGCCAGCAGGAGCAGGGCCTTAGCGGGAGGGCCCATCGAGCAGTACTTC. It codes for CASRSRALAGGPIEQYF.

The rearrangement joins TRBV12-3 or TRBV12-4 to TRBJ2-2, with D hard to call. This CDR3 spans 13 amino acids. The V end was cut by 6 bases, the J end by 4 bases, with 9 bases between. The CDR3 nucleotides read TGTGCCAGCAGATCCGTTCCCACCGGGGAGCTGTTTTTT. Translated, it gives CASRSVPTGELFF.

Regarding this clonotype: A read error is likely here: a far larger clone is one base away. This chain connects TRBV6-9 to TRBJ2-7; maybe TRBD2 (5 bases). The ends were cut back, 6 bases at V and 5 bases at J, with 17 bases in the middle. From germline, CDR1 is MNHGY and CDR2 SVAAGI. The CDR3 has 14 residues. The CDR3 region has the DNA TGTGCCAGCAGGCCGGACGGGGTTACGAACGAGCAGTACTTC. Translating it yields CASRPDGVTNEQYF.